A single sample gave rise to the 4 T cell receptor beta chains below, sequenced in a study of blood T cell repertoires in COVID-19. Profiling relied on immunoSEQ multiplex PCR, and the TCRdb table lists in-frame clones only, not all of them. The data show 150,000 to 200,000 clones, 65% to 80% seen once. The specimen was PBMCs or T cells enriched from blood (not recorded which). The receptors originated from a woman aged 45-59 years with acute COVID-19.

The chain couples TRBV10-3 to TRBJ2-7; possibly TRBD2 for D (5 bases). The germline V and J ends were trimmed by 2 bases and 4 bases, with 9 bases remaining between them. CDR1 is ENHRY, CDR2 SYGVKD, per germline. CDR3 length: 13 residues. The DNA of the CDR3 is TGTGCCATCAGTGAGCCGGGGAGTTACGAGCAGTACGTC. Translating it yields CAISEPGSYEQYV.

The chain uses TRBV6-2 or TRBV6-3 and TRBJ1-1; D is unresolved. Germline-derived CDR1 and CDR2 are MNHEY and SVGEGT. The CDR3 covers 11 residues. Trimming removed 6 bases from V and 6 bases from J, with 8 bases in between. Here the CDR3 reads CASSREAEAFF. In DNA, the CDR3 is TGTGCCAGCAGCCGAGAGGCTGAAGCTTTCTTT.

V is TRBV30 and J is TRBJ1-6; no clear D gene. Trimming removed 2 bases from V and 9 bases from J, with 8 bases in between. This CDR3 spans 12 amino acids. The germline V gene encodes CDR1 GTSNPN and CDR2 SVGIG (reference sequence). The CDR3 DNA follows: TGTGCCTGGAGTTTCCAGGTTTCACCCCTCCACTTT. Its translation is CAWSFQVSPLHF.

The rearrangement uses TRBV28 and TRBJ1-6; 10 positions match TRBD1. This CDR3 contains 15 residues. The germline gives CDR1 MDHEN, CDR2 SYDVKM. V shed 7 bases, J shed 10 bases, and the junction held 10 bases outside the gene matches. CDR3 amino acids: CASTTPGQGRSPLHF. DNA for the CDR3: TGTGCCAGCACAACCCCGGGACAGGGGCGATCACCCCTCCACTTT. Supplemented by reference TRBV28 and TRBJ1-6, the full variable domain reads DVKVTQSSRYLVKRTGEKVFLECVQDMDHENMFWYRQDPGLGLRLIYFSYDVKMKEKGDIPEGYSVSREKKERFSLILESASTNQTSMYLCASTTPGQGRSPLHFGNGTRLTVT.